The 9 T cell receptor beta chains below were found in one sample sequenced in a study of blood T cells in healthy people across ages. A second PCR of roughly 7 to 11 cycles used a sample-barcoded 5' primer and a J-beta primer mix. TCRdb called the 5' RACE reads again in MiXCR, with one record for every CDR3 protein. Among approximately 780,000 distinct CDR3 sequences, under 30% were seen once, and the ten largest hold 3%. This same sample was also taken into another study, of T cells of mothers and their children.

Sequenced sample: blood. The source of these receptors is a boy between 10 and 17 years old in good health.

V gene TRBV5-5 combines with J gene TRBJ1-3; TRBD1 matches 7 bases. Germline CDR1 reads SGHKS; CDR2 reads YYEKEE (reference sequence). Trimming took 4 bases from V and 2 from J; bases not matched to a gene: 6. The CDR3 is 15 amino acids. CDR3 protein: CASSLQGSAGNTIYF. The DNA for the CDR3 is TGTGCCAGCAGCCTACAGGGGTCGGCTGGAAACACCATATATTTT.

This sequence joins TRBV6-2 or TRBV6-3 and TRBJ2-3; D is unresolved. The germline V and J ends were trimmed by 2 bases and 2 bases, with 8 bases remaining between them. From germline, CDR1 is MNHEY and CDR2 SVGEGT. This CDR3 comprises 14 residues. In DNA, the CDR3 is TGTGCCAGCAGTTACCGGGCAGCCACAGATACGCAGTATTTT. The encoded protein is CASSYRAATDTQYF.

V gene TRBV6-2 or TRBV6-3 combines with J gene TRBJ2-3; D tentatively reads TRBD1 or TRBD2 (5 bases each). Germline CDR1 reads MNHEY; CDR2 reads SVGEGT. This CDR3 is 14 amino acids long. The V gene lost 4 bases and the J gene lost 7 bases, with 15 bases spanning the gap. The CDR3 nucleotides read TGTGCCAGCAGTTCTACCGGGACCAAGAATACGCAGTATTTT. Translating gives CASSSTGTKNTQYF.

The chain joins TRBV5-5 to TRBJ2-7; 7 bases match TRBD1. The CDR3 loop spans 12 amino acids. J gave up 4 bases and V 7 bases, and 5 bases lay outside the gene matches. Germline CDR1 and CDR2: SGHKS and YYEKEE (reference sequence). CDR3 residues: CASGTAAYEQYF. The CDR3 region has the DNA TGTGCCAGCGGGACAGCAGCTTACGAGCAGTACTTC. Full variable domain (rest looked up from reference TRBV5-5 and TRBJ2-7): DAGVTQSPTHLIKTRGQQVTLRCSPISGHKSVSWYQQVLGQGPQFIFQYYEKEERGRGNFPDRFSARQFPNYSSELNVNALLLGDSALYLCASGTAAYEQYFGPGTRLTVT.

The chain recombines TRBV14 with TRBJ2-5; 9 bases map to TRBD1. The DNA end favors TRBJ2-7, so the J call may be wrong. This CDR3 is 16 amino acids long. Germline CDR1 is SGHDN and CDR2 is FVKESK. CDR3 amino acids: CASSQNLGQGRYEQYF. CDR3 nucleotide sequence: TGTGCCAGCAGTCAAAATCTAGGACAGGGGAGGTACGAGCAGTACTTC.

This clonotype was seen at least ten times. CDR3 in DNA: TGTGCCAGCGGGGGTTCTGGGGCCAACGTCCTGACTTTC. This translates into CASGGSGANVLTF. V is TRBV2 and J is TRBJ2-6; either TRBD1 or TRBD2 may fit D (5 bases each). Germline-derived CDR1 and CDR2 are SNHLY and FYNNEI. Between the trimmed V and J ends, which lost 8 bases and 1 base, there was a span of 6 bases. The CDR3 spans 13 residues.

This clonotype appeared a few times. The V and J genes are TRBV21-1 and TRBJ2-5; TRBD1, as called in the table, went unchecked against the DNA. TRBV21-1 is termed a pseudogene. The CDR3 loop spans 19 amino acids. The CDR3 region is CASSKVPSGRYRVQETRYF. The CDR3 nucleotides are TGTGCCAGCAGCAAAGTCCCCTCAGGCAGGTACCGAGTCCAAGAGACCCGGTACTTC.

The chain links TRBV2 to TRBJ2-5, with D perhaps TRBD1 (7 bases). Germline CDR1 reads SNHLY; CDR2 reads FYNNEI. This CDR3 contains 15 residues. The V end was cut by 4 bases, the J end by 4 bases, with 16 bases between. CDR3: CASSVATGRSETQYF. Here the CDR3 DNA reads TGTGCCAGCAGTGTTGCGACAGGGAGGTCAGAGACCCAGTACTTC.

The CDR3 reads CASSLAAYNQPQHF. Here the CDR3 DNA reads TGTGCCAGCAGTTTAGCAGCCTACAATCAGCCCCAGCATTTT. V gene TRBV12-3 or TRBV12-4 combines with J gene TRBJ1-5; D not certain. With 0 bases removed from V and 3 bases from J, the gap between germline ends came to 6 bases. This CDR3 spans 14 amino acids.